These 7 T cell receptor beta chains came from one sample sequenced in a study of beta chain features in type 1 diabetes. Expressed TCRB transcripts got sequenced, as all isolated RNA was reverse transcribed. Assay used: immunoSEQ multiplex PCR; TCRdb lists only in-frame clones, some missing. Of under 950,000 clones in the sample, under 20% were seen once. The sample comprised naive CD4+ T cells from blood. The receptors stem from a woman aged 18-30 years in good health.

The rearrangement joins TRBV4-1 to TRBJ2-7; D gene unclear. CDR3 length: 12 amino acids. Germline CDR1 and CDR2: MGHRA and YSYEKL. Trimming took 3 bases from V and 4 from J, leaving 7 bases between them. The CDR3 here is CASSQEQYEQYF. Here the CDR3 DNA reads TGCGCCAGCAGCCAGGAACAGTACGAGCAGTACTTC.

This clone was counted between two and nine times. The rearrangement links TRBV5-1 to TRBJ2-7; the match to TRBD2 covers 15 bases. This CDR3 has 15 amino acids. Germline CDR1 is SGHRS and CDR2 is YFSETQ. V dropped 2 bases and J dropped 6; count of bases not matched to a gene: 3. CDR3 region: CASSLGLAGGGEQYF. In DNA, the CDR3 is TGCGCCAGCAGCTTAGGACTAGCGGGAGGGGGCGAGCAGTACTTC.

This chain joins TRBV6-5 and TRBJ1-1, with D maybe TRBD1 (6 bases). Germline CDR1 and CDR2: MNHEY and SVGAGI. V lost 7 bases and J lost 0, with 12 bases in between. The CDR3 is 14 residues long. The DNA for the CDR3 is TGTGCCAGCATCTTGACAGGAGTGAACACTGAAGCTTTCTTT. Its protein is CASILTGVNTEAFF.

This clone was counted a few times. J is TRBJ2-7 and V is TRBV20-1, with TRBD1 identical over 7 bases. The CDR3 totals 11 residues. The germline V gene has CDR1 DFQATT and CDR2 SNEGSKA (reference sequence). This CDR3 is CRGQSSYEQYF. Written as DNA, the CDR3 is TGCAGGGGACAGAGCTCCTACGAGCAGTACTTC.

The chain joins TRBV4-3 to TRBJ2-4, with 10 nucleotides matching TRBD2. This CDR3 has 19 amino acids. Germline-derived CDR1 and CDR2 are LGHNA and YSLEER. Unmatched junction bases numbered 9, after V lost 1 base and J lost 0 bases. This CDR3 reads CASSQVLAGAGEAKNIQYF. CDR3 in DNA: TGCGCCAGCAGCCAAGTTCTAGCGGGAGCGGGGGAAGCCAAAAACATTCAGTACTTC.

The V call is TRBV7-9, the J call TRBJ1-2; D unresolved. The ends were cut back, 6 bases at V and 5 bases at J, with 16 bases in the middle. This CDR3 has 14 amino acids. Germline loops: CDR1 SEHNR, CDR2 FQNEAQ (reference sequence). This CDR3 reads CASSWPQRWYGYTF. DNA of the CDR3: TGTGCCAGCAGTTGGCCTCAGCGTTGGTATGGCTACACCTTC.

The V gene is TRBV18, the J gene TRBJ2-2; D ambiguous. CDR1 and CDR2 (germline): KGHSH, LQKENI. The CDR3 has 12 amino acids. Deletions cut 2 bases from V and 7 bases from J, with 5 bases between. This CDR3 is CASSPRVGELFF. CDR3 DNA sequence: TGTGCCAGCTCACCAAGGGTCGGGGAGCTGTTTTTT.